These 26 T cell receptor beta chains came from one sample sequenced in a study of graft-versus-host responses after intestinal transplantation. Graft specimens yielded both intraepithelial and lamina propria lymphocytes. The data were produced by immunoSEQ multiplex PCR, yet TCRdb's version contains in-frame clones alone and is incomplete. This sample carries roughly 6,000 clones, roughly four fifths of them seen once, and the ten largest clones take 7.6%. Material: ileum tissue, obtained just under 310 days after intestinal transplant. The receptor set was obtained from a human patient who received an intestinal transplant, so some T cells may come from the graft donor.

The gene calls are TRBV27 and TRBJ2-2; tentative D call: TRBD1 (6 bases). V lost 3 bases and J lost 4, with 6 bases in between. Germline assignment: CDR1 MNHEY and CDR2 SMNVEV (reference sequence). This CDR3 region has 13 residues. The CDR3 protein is CASSFRGTGELFF. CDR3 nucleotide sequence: TGTGCCAGCAGTTTCAGGGGCACCGGGGAGCTGTTTTTT.

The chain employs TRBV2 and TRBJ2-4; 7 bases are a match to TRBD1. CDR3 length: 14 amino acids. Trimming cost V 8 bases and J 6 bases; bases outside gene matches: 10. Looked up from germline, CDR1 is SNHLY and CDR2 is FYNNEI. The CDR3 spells CASGADRMGNIQYF. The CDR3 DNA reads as TGTGCCAGCGGGGCGGACAGGATGGGAAACATTCAGTACTTC.

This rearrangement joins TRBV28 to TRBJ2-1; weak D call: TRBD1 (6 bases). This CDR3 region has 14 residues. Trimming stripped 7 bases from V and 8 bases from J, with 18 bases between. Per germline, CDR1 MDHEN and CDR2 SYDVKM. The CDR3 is CASTSPQGFDEQFF. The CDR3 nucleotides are TGTGCCAGCACCTCACCCCAGGGGTTCGATGAGCAGTTCTTC.

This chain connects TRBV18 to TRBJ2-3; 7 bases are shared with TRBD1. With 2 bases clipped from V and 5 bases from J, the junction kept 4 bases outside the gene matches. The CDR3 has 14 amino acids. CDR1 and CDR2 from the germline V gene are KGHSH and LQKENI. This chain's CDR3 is CASSPVAGGDTQYF. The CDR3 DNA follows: TGTGCCAGCTCACCAGTGGCAGGGGGAGATACGCAGTATTTT.

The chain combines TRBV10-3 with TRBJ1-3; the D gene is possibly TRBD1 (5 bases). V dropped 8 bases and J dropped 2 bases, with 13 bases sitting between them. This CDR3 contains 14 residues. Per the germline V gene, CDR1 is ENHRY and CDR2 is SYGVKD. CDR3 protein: CAIGGVQAGNTIYF. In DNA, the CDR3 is TGTGCCATCGGAGGGGTTCAAGCTGGAAACACCATATATTTT.

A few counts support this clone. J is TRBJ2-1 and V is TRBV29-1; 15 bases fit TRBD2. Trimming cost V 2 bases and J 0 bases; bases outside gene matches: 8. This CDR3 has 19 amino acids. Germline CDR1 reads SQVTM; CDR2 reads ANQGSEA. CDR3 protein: CSVEPRTSGRGSSYNEQFF. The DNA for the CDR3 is TGCAGCGTTGAACCCCGGACTAGCGGGAGGGGAAGCTCCTACAATGAGCAGTTCTTC.

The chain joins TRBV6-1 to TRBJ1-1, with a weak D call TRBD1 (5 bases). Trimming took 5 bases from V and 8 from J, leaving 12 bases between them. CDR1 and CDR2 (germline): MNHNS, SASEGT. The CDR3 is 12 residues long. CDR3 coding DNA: TGTGCCAGCAGTCCACCGGGACCGGAAGCTTTCTTT. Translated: CASSPPGPEAFF.

As DNA, the CDR3 is TGCGCCAGCAGCTTGGGGGGCGGGAGAGAATTTCAAAATGAGCAGTTCTTC. Translating it yields CASSLGGGREFQNEQFF. The V and J genes are TRBV5-1 and TRBJ2-1; 7 positions match TRBD2. The CDR3 is made up of 17 amino acids. The junction had 13 bases not matched to a gene; V was cut back by 0 bases and J by 7 bases. Germline CDR1 is SGHRS and CDR2 is YFSETQ.

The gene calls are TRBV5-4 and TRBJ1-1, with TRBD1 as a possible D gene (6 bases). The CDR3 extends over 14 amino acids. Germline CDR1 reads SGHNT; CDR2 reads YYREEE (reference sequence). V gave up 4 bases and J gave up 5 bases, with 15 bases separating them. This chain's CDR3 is CASSLGGRETEAFF. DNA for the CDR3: TGTGCCAGCAGCCTGGGGGGCAGGGAAACTGAAGCTTTCTTT.

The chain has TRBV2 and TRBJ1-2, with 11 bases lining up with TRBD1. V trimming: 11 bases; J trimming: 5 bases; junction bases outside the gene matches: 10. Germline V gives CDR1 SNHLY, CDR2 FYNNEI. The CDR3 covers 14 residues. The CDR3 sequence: CAPAGTGGAYGYTF. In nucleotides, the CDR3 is TGTGCCCCAGCTGGGACAGGGGGTGCTTATGGCTACACCTTC.

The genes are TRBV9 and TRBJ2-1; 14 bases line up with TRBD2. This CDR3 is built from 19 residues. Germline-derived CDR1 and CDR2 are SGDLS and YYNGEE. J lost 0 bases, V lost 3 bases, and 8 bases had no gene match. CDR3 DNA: TGTGCCAGCAGCGCCAACCGACTAGCGGGGGGGACCTCCTACAATGAGCAGTTCTTC. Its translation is CASSANRLAGGTSYNEQFF. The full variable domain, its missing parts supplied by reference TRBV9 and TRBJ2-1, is DSGVTQTPKHLITATGQRVTLRCSPRSGDLSVYWYQQSLDQGLQFLIQYYNGEERAKGNILERFSAQQFPDLHSELNLSSLELGDSALYFCASSANRLAGGTSYNEQFFGPGTRLTVL.

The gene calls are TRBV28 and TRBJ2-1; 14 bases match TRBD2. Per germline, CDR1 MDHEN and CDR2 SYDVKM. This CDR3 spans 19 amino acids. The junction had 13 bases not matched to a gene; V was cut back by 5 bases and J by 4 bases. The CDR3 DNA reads TGTGCCAGCAGTCCCGGACTAGCGGGAGGAGGTAGGGCTTACAATGAGCAGTTCTTC. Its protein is CASSPGLAGGGRAYNEQFF.

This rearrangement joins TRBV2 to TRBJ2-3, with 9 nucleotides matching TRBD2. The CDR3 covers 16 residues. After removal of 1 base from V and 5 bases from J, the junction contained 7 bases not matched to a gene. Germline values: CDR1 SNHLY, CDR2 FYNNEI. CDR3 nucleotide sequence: TGTGCCAGCAGTGAAGGGGGCGGGAGGGCAATAGATACGCAGTATTTT. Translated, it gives CASSEGGGRAIDTQYF. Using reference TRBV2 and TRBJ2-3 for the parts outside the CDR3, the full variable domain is EPEVTQTPSHQVTQMGQEVILRCVPISNHLYFYWYRQILGQKVEFLVSFYNNEISEKSEIFDDQFSVERPDGSNFTLKIRSTKLEDSAMYFCASSEGGGRAIDTQYFGPGTRLTVL.

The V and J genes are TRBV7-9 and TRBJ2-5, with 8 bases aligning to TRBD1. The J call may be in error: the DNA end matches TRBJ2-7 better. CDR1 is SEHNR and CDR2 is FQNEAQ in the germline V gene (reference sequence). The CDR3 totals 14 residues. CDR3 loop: CASRLTGDSYEQYF. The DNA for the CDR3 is TGTGCCAGCAGATTGACAGGGGACTCCTACGAGCAGTACTTC.

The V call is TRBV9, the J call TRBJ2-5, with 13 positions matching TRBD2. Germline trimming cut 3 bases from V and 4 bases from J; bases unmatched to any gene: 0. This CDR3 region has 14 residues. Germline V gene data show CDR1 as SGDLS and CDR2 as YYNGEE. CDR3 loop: CASSGTSGGETQYF. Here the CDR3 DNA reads TGTGCCAGCAGCGGGACTAGCGGGGGAGAGACCCAGTACTTC. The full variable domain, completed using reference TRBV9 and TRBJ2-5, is DSGVTQTPKHLITATGQRVTLRCSPRSGDLSVYWYQQSLDQGLQFLIQYYNGEERAKGNILERFSAQQFPDLHSELNLSSLELGDSALYFCASSGTSGGETQYFGPGTRLLVL.

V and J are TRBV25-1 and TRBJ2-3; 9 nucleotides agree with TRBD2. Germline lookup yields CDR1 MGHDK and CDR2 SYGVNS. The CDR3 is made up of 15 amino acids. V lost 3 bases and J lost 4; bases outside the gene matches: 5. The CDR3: CASSEREGLADTQYF. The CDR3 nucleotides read TGTGCCAGCAGTGAGCGGGAGGGCCTGGCAGATACGCAGTATTTT.

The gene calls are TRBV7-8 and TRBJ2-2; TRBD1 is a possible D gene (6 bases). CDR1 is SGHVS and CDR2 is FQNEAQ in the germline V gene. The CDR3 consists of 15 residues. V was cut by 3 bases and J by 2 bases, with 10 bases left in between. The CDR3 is CASSFRGGNTGELFF. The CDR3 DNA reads TGTGCCAGCAGCTTCAGGGGCGGAAACACCGGGGAGCTGTTTTTT.

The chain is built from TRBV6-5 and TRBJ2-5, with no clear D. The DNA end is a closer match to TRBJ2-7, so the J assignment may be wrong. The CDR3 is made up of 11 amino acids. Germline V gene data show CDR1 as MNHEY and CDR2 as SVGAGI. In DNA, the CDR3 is TGTGCCAGCAGTTACGCGTCCGAGCAGTACTTC. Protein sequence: CASSYASEQYF.

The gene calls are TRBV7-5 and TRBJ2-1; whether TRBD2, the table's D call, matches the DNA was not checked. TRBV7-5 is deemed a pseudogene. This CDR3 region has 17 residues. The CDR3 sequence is CARSFRTSGSAYNEQFF. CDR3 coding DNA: TGTGCCAGAAGCTTTAGGACTAGCGGGAGCGCCTACAATGAGCAGTTCTTC.

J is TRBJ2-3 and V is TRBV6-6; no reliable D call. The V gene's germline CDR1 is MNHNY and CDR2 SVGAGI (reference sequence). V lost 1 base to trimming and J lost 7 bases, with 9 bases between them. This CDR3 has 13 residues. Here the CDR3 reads CASSYFATNTQYF. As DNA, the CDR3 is TGTGCCAGCAGTTACTTCGCAACGAATACGCAGTATTTT.

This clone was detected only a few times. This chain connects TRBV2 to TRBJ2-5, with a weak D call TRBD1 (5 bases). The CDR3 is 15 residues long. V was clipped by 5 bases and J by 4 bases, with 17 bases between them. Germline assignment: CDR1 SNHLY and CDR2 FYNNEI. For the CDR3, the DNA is TGTGCCAGCAGTTCTGGGGTAGGGGTGGTAGAGACCCAGTACTTC. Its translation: CASSSGVGVVETQYF.

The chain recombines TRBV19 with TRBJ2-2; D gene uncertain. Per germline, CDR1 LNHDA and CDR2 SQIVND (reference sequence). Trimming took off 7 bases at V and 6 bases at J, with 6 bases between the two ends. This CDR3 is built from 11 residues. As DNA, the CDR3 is TGTGCCAGTATAGGAGCCGGGGAGCTGTTTTTT. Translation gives CASIGAGELFF.

The CDR3 sequence is CASSESKGGSYEQYF. The CDR3 DNA reads as TGTGCCAGCAGTGAAAGCAAAGGGGGCTCCTACGAGCAGTACTTC. The rearrangement links TRBV6-1 to TRBJ2-7; a possible D gene is TRBD1 (6 bases). The germline gives CDR1 MNHNS, CDR2 SASEGT. This CDR3 contains 15 residues. V was pared by 2 bases and J by 0 bases, with 11 bases between.

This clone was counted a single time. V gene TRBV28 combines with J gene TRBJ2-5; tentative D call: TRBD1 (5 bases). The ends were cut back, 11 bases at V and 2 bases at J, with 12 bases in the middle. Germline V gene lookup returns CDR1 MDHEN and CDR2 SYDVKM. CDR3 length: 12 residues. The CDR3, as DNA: TGTGCCGGCAATTCAGGGCAAGAGACCCAGTACTTC. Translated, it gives CAGNSGQETQYF.

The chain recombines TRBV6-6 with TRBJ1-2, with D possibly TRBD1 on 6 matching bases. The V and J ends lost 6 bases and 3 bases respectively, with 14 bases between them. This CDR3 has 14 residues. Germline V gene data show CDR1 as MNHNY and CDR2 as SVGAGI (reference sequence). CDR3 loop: CASRRQESDYGYTF. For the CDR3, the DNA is TGTGCCAGCAGGCGACAGGAGTCGGACTATGGCTACACCTTC.

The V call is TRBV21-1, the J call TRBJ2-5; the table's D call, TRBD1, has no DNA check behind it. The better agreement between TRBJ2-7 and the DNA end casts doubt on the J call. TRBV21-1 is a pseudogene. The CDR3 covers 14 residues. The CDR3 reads CASSKGGQSGEQYF. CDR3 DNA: TGTGCCAGCAGCAAAGGAGGACAGTCCGGCGAGCAGTACTTC.